The T cell receptor beta chain described here comes from a study of Graves' ophthalmopathy and Graves' hyperthyroidism. Study-wide results and caveats: Blood also harbored most expanded thyroid clonotypes above 0.001 frequency.

This clonotype was detected ten times or more. Its specificity is not known. Scientists amplified the TCR beta CDR3 regions from RNA transcripts. RT-PCR in the first round used HTBI primers; a second-round multiplex PCR followed. MiXCR, applied by TCRdb to the multiplex PCR reads, yields one record per CDR3 protein. The data hold approximately 330,000 distinct CDR3 sequences, with about a sixth observed a single time. Germline assignment: CDR1 LNHDA and CDR2 SQIVND (reference sequence). This CDR3 has 15 amino acids. Trimming removed 7 bases at V and 3 bases at J, with 16 bases between. Ophthalmopathy donors showed moderate-to-severe activity, CAS ≥3, NOSPECS ≥4 and a duration under 3 months. PBMCs had their origin in fresh peripheral blood (approximately 9.9 ml).

V and J are TRBV19 and TRBJ1-5; D is perhaps TRBD1 (5 bases). The sequenced sample consisted of peripheral blood. The clonotype comes from an adult man with Graves' ophthalmopathy. The CDR3 bases are TGTGCCAGTAATATCCCGGGACGGAACAATCAGCCCCAGCATTTT. Its protein product is CASNIPGRNNQPQHF.